The clone carrying this TCR beta chain was detected only once. Its antigen is unknown. The sample originates from a study of OX40 agonist ivuxolimab in advanced cancers. The sampling schedule covered blood at baseline, cycle 4 day 1, and cycle 7 day 1. TCRdb keeps only in-frame clones here, not all; method: immunoSEQ multiplex PCR. This table holds under 25,000 clones, roughly 82% found once. Study-level findings and limits: With doses of 0.1 to 3.0 mg/kg, CD4+ and CD8+ blood T cells had undergone clonal expansion by week 6.

Trimming removed 3 bases at V and 2 bases at J, with 9 bases between. The CDR3 length is 14 residues. The germline V gene has CDR1 SGHRS and CDR2 YFSETQ. The receptor comes from an adult with an advanced solid tumor such as melanoma, head and neck, liver or kidney cancer. The chain joins TRBV5-1 to TRBJ2-1; perhaps TRBD1 as D (6 bases). This specimen consisted of CD4+ or CD8+ T cells sorted from blood, obtained in a trial of the OX40 agonist ivuxolimab. As DNA, the CDR3 is TGCGCCAGCAGCTGGGCAGGGGCCTACAATGAGCAGTTCTTC. Protein product: CASSWAGAYNEQFF. The whole variable domain, remainder taken from reference TRBV5-1 and TRBJ2-1, is KAGVTQTPRYLIKTRGQQVTLSCSPISGHRSVSWYQQTPGQGLQFLFEYFSETQRNKGNFPGRFSGRQFSNSRSEMNVSTLELGDSALYLCASSWAGAYNEQFFGPGTRLTVL.